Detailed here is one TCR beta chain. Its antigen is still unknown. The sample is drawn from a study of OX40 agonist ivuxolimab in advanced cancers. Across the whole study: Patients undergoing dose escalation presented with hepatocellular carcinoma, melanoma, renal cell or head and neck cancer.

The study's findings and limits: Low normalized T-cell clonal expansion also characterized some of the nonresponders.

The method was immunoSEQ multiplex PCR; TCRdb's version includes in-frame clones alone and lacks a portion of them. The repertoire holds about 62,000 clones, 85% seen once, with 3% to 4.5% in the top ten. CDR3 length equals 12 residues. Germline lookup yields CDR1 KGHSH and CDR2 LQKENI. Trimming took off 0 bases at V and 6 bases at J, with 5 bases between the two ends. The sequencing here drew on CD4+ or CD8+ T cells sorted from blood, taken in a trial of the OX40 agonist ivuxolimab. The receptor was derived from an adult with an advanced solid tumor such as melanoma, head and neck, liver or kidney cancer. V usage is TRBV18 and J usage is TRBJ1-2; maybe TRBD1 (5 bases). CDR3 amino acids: CASSPPGDGYTF. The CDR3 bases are TGTGCCAGCTCACCACCGGGGGATGGCTACACCTTC.